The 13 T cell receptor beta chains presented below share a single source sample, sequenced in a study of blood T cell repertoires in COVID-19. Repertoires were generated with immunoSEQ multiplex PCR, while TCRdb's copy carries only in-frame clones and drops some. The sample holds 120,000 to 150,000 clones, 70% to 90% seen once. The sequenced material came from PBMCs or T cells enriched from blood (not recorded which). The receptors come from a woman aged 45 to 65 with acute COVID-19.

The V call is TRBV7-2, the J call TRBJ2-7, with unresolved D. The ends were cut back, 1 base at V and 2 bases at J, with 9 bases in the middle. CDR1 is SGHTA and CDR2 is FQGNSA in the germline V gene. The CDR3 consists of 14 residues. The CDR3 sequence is CASSLVSATYEQYF. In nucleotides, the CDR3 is TGTGCCAGCAGCTTAGTCTCAGCGACCTACGAGCAGTACTTC.

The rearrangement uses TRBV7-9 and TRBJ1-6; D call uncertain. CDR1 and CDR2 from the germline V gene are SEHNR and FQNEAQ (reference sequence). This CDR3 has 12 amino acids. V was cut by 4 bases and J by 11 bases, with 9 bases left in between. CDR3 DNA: TGTGCCAGCAGCTCTCAACAGCCACCCCTCCACTTT. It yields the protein CASSSQQPPLHF.

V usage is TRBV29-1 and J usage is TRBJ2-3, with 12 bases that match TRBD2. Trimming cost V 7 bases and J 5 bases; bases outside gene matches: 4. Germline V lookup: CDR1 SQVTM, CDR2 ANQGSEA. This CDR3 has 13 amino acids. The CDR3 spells CSGRLAGVDTQYF. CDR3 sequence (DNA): TGCAGCGGCCGACTAGCGGGAGTAGATACGCAGTATTTT.

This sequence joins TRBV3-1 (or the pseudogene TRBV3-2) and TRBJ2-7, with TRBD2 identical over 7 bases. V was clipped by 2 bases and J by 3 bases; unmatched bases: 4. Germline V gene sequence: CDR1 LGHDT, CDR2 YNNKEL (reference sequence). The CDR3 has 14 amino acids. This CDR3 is CASSQMTSFYEQYF. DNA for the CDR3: TGTGCCAGCAGCCAAATGACTAGCTTCTACGAGCAGTACTTC.

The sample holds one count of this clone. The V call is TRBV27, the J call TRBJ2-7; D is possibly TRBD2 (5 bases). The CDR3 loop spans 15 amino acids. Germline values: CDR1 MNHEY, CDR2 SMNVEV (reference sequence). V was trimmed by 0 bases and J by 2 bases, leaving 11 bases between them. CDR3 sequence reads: CASSLSAGIAYEQYF. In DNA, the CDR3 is TGTGCCAGCAGTTTATCCGCGGGCATAGCCTACGAGCAGTACTTC.

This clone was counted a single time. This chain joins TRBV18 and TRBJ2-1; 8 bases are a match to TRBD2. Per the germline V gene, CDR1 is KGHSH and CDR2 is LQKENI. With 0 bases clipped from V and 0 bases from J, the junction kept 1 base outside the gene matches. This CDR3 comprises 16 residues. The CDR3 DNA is TGTGCCAGCTCACCACCGAGCGGGAGCTCCTACAATGAGCAGTTCTTC. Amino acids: CASSPPSGSSYNEQFF.

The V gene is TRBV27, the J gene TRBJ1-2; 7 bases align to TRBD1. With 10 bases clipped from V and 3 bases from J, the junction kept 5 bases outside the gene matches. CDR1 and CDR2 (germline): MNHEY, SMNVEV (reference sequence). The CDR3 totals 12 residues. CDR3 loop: CATRDSDYGYTF. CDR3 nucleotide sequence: TGTGCCACCCGGGACAGCGACTATGGCTACACCTTC.

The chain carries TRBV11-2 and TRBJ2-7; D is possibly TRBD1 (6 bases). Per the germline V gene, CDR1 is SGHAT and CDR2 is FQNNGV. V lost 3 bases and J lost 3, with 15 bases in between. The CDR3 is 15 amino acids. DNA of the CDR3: TGTGCCAGCAGCTTCGGACAGACCCCGAACTACGAGCAGTACTTC. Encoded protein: CASSFGQTPNYEQYF. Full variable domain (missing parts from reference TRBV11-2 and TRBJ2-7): EAGVAQSPRYKIIEKRQSVAFWCNPISGHATLYWYQQILGQGPKLLIQFQNNGVVDDSQLPKDRFSAERLKGVDSTLKIQPAKLEDSAVYLCASSFGQTPNYEQYFGPGTRLTVT.

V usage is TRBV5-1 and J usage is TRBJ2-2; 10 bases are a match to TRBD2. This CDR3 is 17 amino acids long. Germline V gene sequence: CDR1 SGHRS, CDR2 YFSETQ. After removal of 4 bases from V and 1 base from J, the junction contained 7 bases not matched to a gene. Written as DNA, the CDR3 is TGCGCCAGCAGCCAATTCTCTAGCGGGGGGAACACCGGGGAGCTGTTTTTT. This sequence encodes CASSQFSSGGNTGELFF.

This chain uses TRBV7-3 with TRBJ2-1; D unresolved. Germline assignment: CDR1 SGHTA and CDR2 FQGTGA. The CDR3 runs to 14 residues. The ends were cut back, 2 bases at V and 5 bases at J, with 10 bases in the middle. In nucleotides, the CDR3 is TGTGCCAGCAGCTTAGCGAATACCCACAATGAGCAGTTCTTC. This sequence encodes CASSLANTHNEQFF.

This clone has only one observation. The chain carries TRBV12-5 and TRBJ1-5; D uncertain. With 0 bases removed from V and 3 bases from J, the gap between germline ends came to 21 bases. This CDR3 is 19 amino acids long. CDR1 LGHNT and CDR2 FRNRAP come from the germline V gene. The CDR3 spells CASGLVTAGMGRNNQPQHF. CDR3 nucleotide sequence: TGTGCTAGTGGTTTGGTCACGGCGGGAATGGGGAGAAACAATCAGCCCCAGCATTTT.

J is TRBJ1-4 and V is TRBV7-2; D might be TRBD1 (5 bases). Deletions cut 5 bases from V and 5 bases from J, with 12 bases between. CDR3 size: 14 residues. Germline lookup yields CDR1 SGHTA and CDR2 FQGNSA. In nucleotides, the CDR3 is TGTGCCAGCAGCCTATTTCGGGGGAATGAAAAACTGTTTTTT. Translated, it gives CASSLFRGNEKLFF. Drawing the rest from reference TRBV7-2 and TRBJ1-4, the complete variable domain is GAGVSQSPSNKVTEKGKDVELRCDPISGHTALYWYRQSLGQGLEFLIYFQGNSAPDKSGLPSDRFSAERTGGSVSTLTIQRTQQEDSAVYLCASSLFRGNEKLFFGSGTQLSVL.

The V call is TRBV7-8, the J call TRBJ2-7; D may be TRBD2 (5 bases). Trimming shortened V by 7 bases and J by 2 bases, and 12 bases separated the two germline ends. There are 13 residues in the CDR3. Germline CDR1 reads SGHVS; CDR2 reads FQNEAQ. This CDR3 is CASTDGLAYEQYF. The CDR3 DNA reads TGTGCCAGCACTGACGGACTGGCCTACGAGCAGTACTTC.